This T cell receptor beta chain was sequenced in a study of blood T cells in healthy people across ages. There were healthy Caucasian individuals from Russia, aged roughly 6 to 90, serving as donors. It was with a sample-barcoded 5' primer and a J-beta primer mix that a second PCR of about 7 to 12 cycles was run. One entry per CDR3 protein results from TCRdb running MiXCR on the 5' RACE reads. The sample contains more than 750,000 distinct CDR3 sequences, just under 30% of which appear only once. Study findings and constraints: Per million T cells, the diversity of TCR beta decreased roughly linearly as age advanced.

This clonotype has just a few counts. The antigen remains undetermined. The germline gives CDR1 MDHEN, CDR2 SYDVKM. Trimming removed 3 bases at V and 5 bases at J, with 19 bases between. CDR3 length: 16 amino acids. This same sample was also part of a study on T cells of mothers and their children. That investigation notes: For cDNA synthesis, the complete extracted RNA was used (1.5 ug per 15 ul).

The chain is built from TRBV28 and TRBJ2-5; possibly TRBD2 for D (7 bases). The TCR sequence derives from a woman in her 40s in good health. The specimen sequenced was blood. Here the CDR3 reads CASSFRFEGGRETQYF. CDR3 DNA: TGTGCCAGCAGTTTTAGGTTCGAGGGGGGGCGTGAGACCCAGTACTTC. The variable domain in full, with the rest retrieved from reference TRBV28 and TRBJ2-5, is DVKVTQSSRYLVKRTGEKVFLECVQDMDHENMFWYRQDPGLGLRLIYFSYDVKMKEKGDIPEGYSVSREKKERFSLILESASTNQTSMYLCASSFRFEGGRETQYFGPGTRLLVL.